The 21 T cell receptor beta chains below come from one sample, sequenced in a study of PD-1 blockade in mismatch repair-deficient tumors. Using immunoSEQ multiplex PCR, the repertoire was profiled, and TCRdb retains in-frame clones only, with some absent. This sample yields around 9,400 clones, of which 75% to 90% are seen a single time; approximately 0.97% belongs to the top ten. This specimen was PBMCs, taken 46 weeks after starting pembrolizumab. These receptors all come from an adult with mismatch repair-deficient cancer.

This rearrangement joins TRBV7-3 to TRBJ1-1; D is unclear. With 3 bases removed from V and 1 base from J, the gap between germline ends came to 12 bases. CDR1 SGHTA and CDR2 FQGTGA come from the germline V gene. The CDR3 sequence is 15 residues long. The CDR3 is CASSFLREGNTEAFF. CDR3 coding DNA: TGTGCCAGCAGCTTCCTTCGAGAGGGGAACACTGAAGCTTTCTTT.

The chain recombines TRBV7-3 with TRBJ2-1, with 14 bases that match TRBD2. Per the germline V gene, CDR1 is SGHTA and CDR2 is FQGTGA. The J segment lost 8 bases and the V segment lost 5 bases, leaving 5 bases of the junction unmatched. This CDR3 contains 15 residues. The CDR3 DNA reads TGTGCCAGCAGCGCCCGACTAGCGGGAGGGCATGAGCAGTTCTTC. Its protein product is CASSARLAGGHEQFF.

The rearrangement joins TRBV2 to TRBJ1-2, with D perhaps TRBD1 (5 bases). From germline, CDR1 is SNHLY and CDR2 FYNNEI. Between the trimmed V and J ends, which lost 2 bases and 4 bases, there was a span of 11 bases. CDR3 size: 14 residues. CDR3 region: CASSEPPGRYGYTF. CDR3 nucleotide sequence: TGTGCCAGCAGTGAACCCCCAGGGCGCTATGGCTACACCTTC.

This chain connects TRBV7-3 to TRBJ2-2; the match to TRBD2 covers 9 bases. Germline loops: CDR1 SGHTA, CDR2 FQGTGA. J lost 3 bases, V lost 2 bases, and 7 bases had no gene match. There are 17 residues in the CDR3. The CDR3 DNA sequence: TGTGCCAGCAGCTTACAGGCGCTAGCGGGACACACCGGGGAGCTGTTTTTT. It encodes CASSLQALAGHTGELFF.

This sequence joins TRBV5-1 and TRBJ2-3; TRBD2 aligns across 8 bases. Trimming took 5 bases from V and 6 from J; bases not matched to a gene: 20. CDR1 and CDR2 (germline): SGHRS, YFSETQ. The CDR3 spans 18 residues. The CDR3 loop reads CASRSVYSTGGYTDTQYF. For the CDR3, the DNA is TGCGCCAGCAGATCTGTCTACAGTACGGGAGGGTACACGGATACGCAGTATTTT. Together with reference TRBV5-1 and TRBJ2-3, the CDR3 gives the full variable domain: KAGVTQTPRYLIKTRGQQVTLSCSPISGHRSVSWYQQTPGQGLQFLFEYFSETQRNKGNFPGRFSGRQFSNSRSEMNVSTLELGDSALYLCASRSVYSTGGYTDTQYFGPGTRLTVL.

The chain couples TRBV7-9 to TRBJ1-1; TRBD1 might be the D (6 bases). Germline assignment: CDR1 SEHNR and CDR2 FQNEAQ (reference sequence). Trimming took off 4 bases at V and 3 bases at J, with 12 bases between the two ends. CDR3 length: 14 amino acids. CDR3 sequence (DNA): TGTGCCAGCAGCTCGCTAACAGGGCACACTGAAGCTTTCTTT. Amino acid sequence: CASSSLTGHTEAFF. Full variable domain (remainder filled in from reference TRBV7-9 and TRBJ1-1): DTGVSQNPRHKITKRGQNVTFRCDPISEHNRLYWYRQTLGQGPEFLTYFQNEAQLEKSRLLSDRFSAERPKGSFSTLEIQRTEQGDSAMYLCASSSLTGHTEAFFGQGTRLTVV.

The chain employs TRBV27 and TRBJ1-1; no reliable D call. Germline values: CDR1 MNHEY, CDR2 SMNVEV (reference sequence). Trimming removed 6 bases at V and 2 bases at J, with 16 bases between. This CDR3 is built from 15 residues. The CDR3 spells CASSPWSPENTEAFF. The CDR3 DNA follows: TGTGCCAGCAGCCCGTGGAGCCCCGAAAACACTGAAGCTTTCTTT.

The rearrangement uses TRBV2 and TRBJ1-4; 7 nucleotides match TRBD1. This CDR3 is built from 14 residues. J lost 7 bases, V lost 4 bases, and 6 bases had no gene match. Germline V gives CDR1 SNHLY, CDR2 FYNNEI. The CDR3, as DNA: TGTGCCAGCAGTGGAGACAGGGCGGGTGAAAAACTGTTTTTT. It encodes CASSGDRAGEKLFF.

In its sample, this clone was seen once. The chain couples TRBV9 to TRBJ1-3; 10 positions agree with TRBD1. Germline CDR1 and CDR2: SGDLS and YYNGEE. Trimming removed 3 bases from V and 6 bases from J; junction bases left unmatched: 3. CDR3 length: 14 residues. The CDR3 reads CASSEGTGENTIYF. The CDR3 DNA follows: TGTGCCAGCAGCGAAGGGACAGGGGAAAACACCATATATTTT.

The genes are TRBV5-1 and TRBJ2-2; D is uncertain. This CDR3 contains 12 residues. Trimming took 5 bases from V and 3 from J, leaving 5 bases between them. Germline loops: CDR1 SGHRS, CDR2 YFSETQ. CDR3 DNA sequence: TGCGCCAGCAGTCGGGACACCGGGGAGCTGTTTTTT. This sequence encodes CASSRDTGELFF.

V and J are TRBV5-1 and TRBJ2-5; 9 positions match TRBD1. Losses at the gene ends were 5 bases for V and 4 bases for J; bases not matched to a gene: 6. Germline V lookup: CDR1 SGHRS, CDR2 YFSETQ. This CDR3 contains 14 residues. CDR3 protein: CASRLQGAGETQYF. In DNA form, the CDR3 reads TGCGCCAGCAGGCTACAGGGGGCGGGAGAGACCCAGTACTTC.

The chain combines TRBV20-1 with TRBJ2-3; D may be TRBD2 (5 bases). V was trimmed by 6 bases and J by 8 bases, leaving 9 bases between them. There are 10 residues in the CDR3. Germline-derived CDR1 and CDR2 are DFQATT and SNEGSKA (reference sequence). The CDR3 nucleotides read TGCAGTGCGTTCGGGGTTACGCAGTATTTT. Protein product: CSAFGVTQYF.

The rearrangement links TRBV4-1 to TRBJ1-4; a weak D match, TRBD1 (5 bases). This CDR3 contains 17 residues. CDR1 and CDR2 from the germline V gene are MGHRA and YSYEKL. The V end lost 0 bases, the J end lost 0 bases, and 11 bases lay between the germline ends. The CDR3 region is CASSQDLAGATNEKLFF. For the CDR3, the DNA is TGCGCCAGCAGCCAAGATTTAGCGGGGGCAACTAATGAAAAACTGTTTTTT.

The chain carries TRBV30 and TRBJ2-7; D may be TRBD2 (5 bases). Trimming cost V 1 base and J 1 base, with 14 bases left between them. The CDR3 loop spans 15 amino acids. CDR1 and CDR2 from the germline V gene are GTSNPN and SVGIG (reference sequence). The CDR3 nucleotides are TGTGCCTGGAGTGCCAGGAGTGGGAGATCCTACGAGCAGTACTTC. It specifies CAWSARSGRSYEQYF.

V gene TRBV5-6 combines with J gene TRBJ2-1; 8 bases agree with TRBD1. CDR3 size: 14 residues. V trimming: 3 bases; J trimming: 4 bases; junction bases outside the gene matches: 3. Germline V gene data show CDR1 as SGHDT and CDR2 as YYEEEE. CDR3 region: CASSWTGNYNEQFF. As DNA, the CDR3 is TGTGCCAGCAGCTGGACAGGGAATTACAATGAGCAGTTCTTC.

With regard to this clone: Compared with germline, one end of the junction differs, possibly owing to a read error. V gene TRBV5-1 combines with J gene TRBJ2-7; 7 nucleotides align to TRBD2. Per germline, CDR1 SGHRS and CDR2 YFSETQ. CDR3 length: 13 residues. The CDR3, as DNA: TGCGCCAGCAGCTTGGAGTTTGCCCTAGCGGAGAACTTC. Its translation is CASSLEFALAENF.

The chain carries TRBV5-1 and TRBJ1-2; D unresolved. The ends were cut back, 0 bases at V and 0 bases at J, with 12 bases in the middle. Germline assignment: CDR1 SGHRS and CDR2 YFSETQ. The CDR3 covers 16 residues. The CDR3 DNA sequence: TGCGCCAGCAGCTTGGATGGGAGGAGGCCTAACTATGGCTACACCTTC. It translates to CASSLDGRRPNYGYTF.

The rearrangement links TRBV5-1 to TRBJ2-5; TRBD1 might be the D (5 bases). This CDR3 region has 14 residues. Between the trimmed V and J ends, which lost 4 bases and 5 bases, there was a span of 15 bases. Germline V gene data show CDR1 as SGHRS and CDR2 as YFSETQ. The DNA of the CDR3 is TGCGCCAGCAGCCTTGGAGTGGGGCAGGAGACCCAGTACTTC. This sequence encodes CASSLGVGQETQYF.

The chain combines TRBV27 with TRBJ1-4; 8 nucleotides align to TRBD1. The CDR3 sequence is 14 residues long. V shed 2 bases, J shed 8 bases, and the junction held 4 bases outside the gene matches. Germline values: CDR1 MNHEY, CDR2 SMNVEV (reference sequence). CDR3 residues: CASSLNRGREKLFF. DNA of the CDR3: TGTGCCAGCAGTTTAAACAGGGGGAGAGAAAAACTGTTTTTT. Full variable domain (rest looked up from reference TRBV27 and TRBJ1-4): EAQVTQNPRYLITVTGKKLTVTCSQNMNHEYMSWYRQDPGLGLRQIYYSMNVEVTDKGDVPEGYKVSRKEKRNFPLILESPSPNQTSLYFCASSLNRGREKLFFGSGTQLSVL.

The chain recombines TRBV27 with TRBJ1-1; D perhaps matches TRBD1 (5 bases). This CDR3 has 18 residues. Germline assignment: CDR1 MNHEY and CDR2 SMNVEV (reference sequence). V dropped 4 bases and J dropped 0 bases, with 21 bases sitting between them. The CDR3 sequence: CASSSTPGLPSMNTEAFF. In DNA, the CDR3 is TGTGCCAGCAGTTCTACTCCGGGACTACCCAGCATGAACACTGAAGCTTTCTTT.

This chain uses TRBV6-5 with TRBJ2-5; 10 positions agree with TRBD2. The DNA end lines up better with TRBJ2-7; the J call may be wrong. From germline, CDR1 is MNHEY and CDR2 SVGAGI. The CDR3 sequence is 16 residues long. The DNA of the CDR3 is TGTGCCAGCAGTTACCTAGCGGGAGCCGAATTTTACGAGCAGTACTTC. Amino acids: CASSYLAGAEFYEQYF.